These T cell receptor beta chains were read from a single sample in a study of cytomegalovirus exposure and HLA in healthy donors. Here immunoSEQ multiplex PCR was the method, and the copy in TCRdb shows in-frame clones only, minus some. The sample has under 250,000 clones, over 80% seen once. What was sequenced was PBMCs. The receptors come from a woman between 18 and 29 years old in good health and CMV-seronegative. Both conserved end residues are part of each CDR3. A D gene is named only where the DNA matches it firmly. The listing skips clone size in some rows; elsewhere it reads once, few, many or a size class.

d_call j_call clone_size v_call cdr3_nt cdr3_aa
TRBD1 TRBJ1-2 - TRBV7-2 TGTGCCAGCAGCTTAGACAGGGGTGGAGGCTACACCTTC CASSLDRGGGYTF
TRBD1 TRBJ2-7 - TRBV6-6 TGTGCCAGCAGTTATTCAGTCAGGGGGCAACCGTACGAGCAGTACTTC CASSYSVRGQPYEQYF
TRBD1 TRBJ1-2 few TRBV18 TGTGCCAGCTCACCTACAGGGGGAGCGGGCTACACCTTC CASSPTGGAGYTF
- TRBJ1-2 - TRBV6-6 TGTGCCAGCAGTTCGTGGACGGAATATGGCTACACCTTC CASSSWTEYGYTF
- TRBJ1-2 - TRBV5-6 TGTGCCAGCAGCTCTCAGGGTTACGGCTACACCTTC CASSSQGYGYTF
TRBD2 TRBJ2-1 - TRBV29-1 TGCAGCGTTGCTAGTAGCGGGAGGCAGAGCTCCTACAATGAGCAGTTCTTC CSVASSGRQSSYNEQFF
- TRBJ2-7 - TRBV7-9 TGTGCCAGCAGTTCGGGACACTCCTACGAGCAGTACTTC CASSSGHSYEQYF
TRBD1 TRBJ2-1 - TRBV11-2 TGTGCCAGCAGTTCCCAGGGGGCGAATGAGCAGTTCTTC CASSSQGANEQFF
TRBD2 TRBJ2-1 few TRBV7-3 TGTGCCAGCAGCCTTAGCGGGGGGAATGAGCAGTTCTTC CASSLSGGNEQFF
- TRBJ2-4 few TRBV7-8 TGTGCCAGCAGCTTAGCAGGGGCTGAAAACATTCAGTACTTC CASSLAGAENIQYF
TRBD1 TRBJ1-5 - TRBV30 TGTGCCTGGAGTGTAAGCAGGACAGGGGGGAATCAGCCCCAGCATTTT CAWSVSRTGGNQPQHF
TRBD2 TRBJ2-2 - TRBV7-3 TGTGCCAGCAGCCGGCCTAGCGGCAAAGATACCGGGGAGCTGTTTTTT CASSRPSGKDTGELFF
- TRBJ2-2 once TRBV4-1 TGCGCCAGCAGCCTCCTGGGGGATTTGAGGACCGGGGAGCTGTTTTTT CASSLLGDLRTGELFF
- TRBJ1-6 - TRBV5-1 TGCGCCAGCAGCTTACTTGAGGGAAATAATTCACCCCTCCACTTT CASSLLEGNNSPLHF
- TRBJ1-1 - TRBV7-2 TGTGCCAGCAGCTTAGTTGTGGGGACGGGCACTGAAGCTTTCTTT CASSLVVGTGTEAFF
- TRBJ2-7 once TRBV5-1 TGCGCCAGCAGCAGGGGGTGGGGCTACGAGCAGTACTTC CASSRGWGYEQYF
TRBD2 TRBJ2-7 - TRBV7-2 TGTGCCAGCAGCTCCGGACTAGCGGGAGGCCAAGCTAGGGAGGAGCAGTACTTC CASSSGLAGGQAREEQYF
- TRBJ2-1 - TRBV30 TGTGCCTGGAGTTCCCCTCTCCAGGTATCCTACAATGAGCAGTTCTTC CAWSSPLQVSYNEQFF
- TRBJ2-1 - TRBV5-6 TGTGCCAGCAGCTTGAAAAGTGGCGGCTACAATGAGCAGTTCTTC CASSLKSGGYNEQFF
- TRBJ1-1 - TRBV2 TGTGCCAGCCGAGCCGAGTTGAACACTGAAGCTTTCTTT CASRAELNTEAFF
- TRBJ2-7 - TRBV4-1 TGCGCCAGCAGCCTAGACCTTTCCTACGAGCAGTACTTC CASSLDLSYEQYF
- TRBJ2-3 - TRBV10-2 TGCGCCACCTCCCTTAGCGGACTCTTGGAAAATACGCAGTATTTT CATSLSGLLENTQYF
- TRBJ1-2 - TRBV28 TGTGCCAGCAGTTCCCTCTTTGGCTACACCTTC CASSSLFGYTF
- TRBJ2-6 few TRBV11-1 TGTGCCAGCAGCTTAGAGGGGTTCTCTGGGGCCAACGTCCTGACTTTC CASSLEGFSGANVLTF